A selection of T cell receptor beta chains follows, all from one sample in a study of blood T cell repertoires in COVID-19. Sequencing used immunoSEQ multiplex PCR; TCRdb keeps in-frame clones, though not all of them. Found here are about 190,000 clones, approximately 90% of them singletons; the top ten hold approximately 6%. Sequenced sample: peripheral blood. Receptor source: a man between 40 and 49 years old with active or convalescent COVID-19. Both conserved end residues are part of each CDR3. The order of the fields is D gene, V gene, clone size, CDR3 length, J gene, CDR3 DNA, CDR3 protein. D genes are given only for firm matches. The listing skips clone size in some rows; elsewhere it reads once, few, many or a size class.

>-|TRBV15|-|19|TRBJ1-2
TGTGCCACCAGCAGAGATTATCCCGCCGGGGTAGGGATTGACTATGGCTACACCTTC
CATSRDYPAGVGIDYGYTF
>-|TRBV19|-|14|TRBJ2-2
TGTGCCAGTAGTTTCCTATTGAACACCGGGGAGCTGTTTTTT
CASSFLLNTGELFF
>TRBD1|TRBV19|-|14|TRBJ1-5
TGTGCCAGTAGCCTTGGGACAGCTAATCAGCCCCAGCATTTT
CASSLGTANQPQHF
>TRBD2|TRBV24-1|-|18|TRBJ2-2
TGTGCCACCAGTCCCGGACTAGCGGGAGGGCCGGTCACCGGGGAGCTGTTTTTT
CATSPGLAGGPVTGELFF
>TRBD1|TRBV5-1|-|17|TRBJ2-7
TGCGCCAGCAGCCGGATGATTACAGGGGGCACCTCCTACGAGCAGTACTTC
CASSRMITGGTSYEQYF
>-|TRBV11-2|-|15|TRBJ1-3
TGTGCCAGCAGCTCTATGGGGCGATCTGGAAACACCATATATTTT
CASSSMGRSGNTIYF
>TRBD2|TRBV9|-|16|TRBJ2-1
TGTGCCAGCAGCCCACGACTAGCGGGGGGGGACAATGAGCAGTTCTTC
CASSPRLAGGDNEQFF
>-|TRBV6-6|-|15|TRBJ1-4
TGTGCCAGCAGGGAAACACAGGCAACTAATGAAAAACTGTTTTTT
CASRETQATNEKLFF
>TRBD2|TRBV3-1/TRBV3-2|-|14|TRBJ2-2
TGTGCCAGCAGTCAGCGGGGAAACACCGGGGAGCTGTTTTTT
CASSQRGNTGELFF
>TRBD1|TRBV12-5|-|17|TRBJ2-1
TGTGCTAGTGGTTTGGGATGGGGACAGGGGGCAAGGAATGAGCAGTTCTTC
CASGLGWGQGARNEQFF
>-|TRBV7-9|-|15|TRBJ1-1
TGTGCCAGCAGCCTCCCGACAGGAATGAACACTGAAGCTTTCTTT
CASSLPTGMNTEAFF
>-|TRBV5-6|-|14|TRBJ2-7
TGTGCCAGCAGCTTGGTGAGGAGCTCCTACGAGCAGTACTTC
CASSLVRSSYEQYF
>-|TRBV18|-|15|TRBJ2-7
TGTGCCAGCTCACCGCAAGGGGAAGGGTCCTACGAGCAGTACTTC
CASSPQGEGSYEQYF
>-|TRBV6-5|-|15|TRBJ1-5
TGTGCCAGCAGCTACGCGGTAAATAGCAATCAGCCCCAGCATTTT
CASSYAVNSNQPQHF
>-|TRBV28|-|15|TRBJ2-6
TGTGCCAGCAGTCTACTAGGCGGTGGGGCCAACGTCCTGACTTTC
CASSLLGGGANVLTF
>-|TRBV19|-|14|TRBJ1-6
TGTGCCAGTAGTGTTTTACAGGGAAGTTCACCCCTCCACTTT
CASSVLQGSSPLHF
>-|TRBV6-1|-|12|TRBJ2-1
TGTGCCAGCAGTGACCCCGGGAATGAGCAGTTCTTC
CASSDPGNEQFF
>-|TRBV5-6|-|14|TRBJ1-2
TGTGCCAGCAGCTTGATGGGCAGGGAGGATGGCTACACCTTC
CASSLMGREDGYTF
>-|TRBV9|-|15|TRBJ2-2
TGTGCCAGCAGCGTACGGGGATTGGACACCGGGGAGCTGTTTTTT
CASSVRGLDTGELFF
>-|TRBV19|once|14|TRBJ1-1
TGTGCCAGTAGTATATTCGCGGGGGACACTGAAGCTTTCTTT
CASSIFAGDTEAFF
>TRBD1|TRBV11-2|-|15|TRBJ1-2
TGTGCCAGCAGCTTAGGTGGACAGGGATTCTATGGCTACACCTTC
CASSLGGQGFYGYTF
>-|TRBV19|few|13|TRBJ1-2
TGTGCCAGTAGTTTGGGACAAAACTATGGCTACACCTTC
CASSLGQNYGYTF
>-|TRBV2|-|14|TRBJ1-1
TGTGCCAGCAGTGGCACGAGGGGACTTGGTGAAGCTTTCTTT
CASSGTRGLGEAFF
>-|TRBV5-1|-|15|TRBJ2-2
TGCGCCAGCAGCTTCTCCCGATCAGAAACCGGGGAGCTGTTTTTT
CASSFSRSETGELFF
>-|TRBV28|-|16|TRBJ1-5
TGTGCCAGCAGGTTGAATGTCGGGATTAGCAATCAGCCCCAGCATTTT
CASRLNVGISNQPQHF
>-|TRBV2|-|14|TRBJ2-6
TGTGCCAGCAGGGAGGTCTCTGGGGCCAACGTCCTGACTTTC
CASREVSGANVLTF
>TRBD2|TRBV4-1|-|16|TRBJ2-2
TGCGCCAGCAGGGGACTAGCGGGGAAAAACACCGGGGAGCTGTTTTTT
CASRGLAGKNTGELFF
>TRBD2|TRBV4-2|-|16|TRBJ2-3
TGTGCCAGCAGCCAAGAACCAGCGGGAGCCACAGATACGCAGTATTTT
CASSQEPAGATDTQYF
>-|TRBV24-1|-|14|TRBJ1-2
TGTGCCACCAGTGACCCTTTGGGAGGCTATGGCTACACCTTC
CATSDPLGGYGYTF
>-|TRBV27|few|16|TRBJ2-7
TGTGCCAGCAGTTTACGGGTGGCAGGAGGAGCCTACGAGCAGTACTTC
CASSLRVAGGAYEQYF
>TRBD1|TRBV7-8|-|14|TRBJ1-1
TGTGCCAGCACCTCGACAGGGTCGAACACTGAAGCTTTCTTT
CASTSTGSNTEAFF
>TRBD2|TRBV11-3|-|17|TRBJ2-3
TGTGCCAGCAGCCTGACTAGCGGGGGGACTTTCGCGGATACGCAGTATTTT
CASSLTSGGTFADTQYF
>-|TRBV19|once|16|TRBJ1-2
TGTGCCAGTAGTCCGAACGGGCAGGGCCTCGTCTATGGCTACACCTTC
CASSPNGQGLVYGYTF
>-|TRBV5-1|-|18|TRBJ2-3
TGCGCCAGCAGCTCCCCTCAGACCATAGGACTTTACACAGATACGCAGTATTTT
CASSSPQTIGLYTDTQYF
>-|TRBV6-5|-|12|TRBJ1-6
TGTGCCAGCAGGATGGGAGTGTTACCCCTCCACTTT
CASRMGVLPLHF
>-|TRBV6-5|-|13|TRBJ2-1
TGTGCCAGCAACGAGGGTCGGCCCGGTGAGCAGTTCTTC
CASNEGRPGEQFF
>-|TRBV28|-|11|TRBJ2-7
TGTGCCAGCAGCACAGGGAACGAGCAGTACTTC
CASSTGNEQYF
>TRBD2|TRBV7-2|-|15|TRBJ2-3
TGTGCCAGCTCCGGACTAGCGGGGGGCCTTGATACGCAGTATTTT
CASSGLAGGLDTQYF
>-|TRBV12-3/TRBV12-4|-|12|TRBJ2-7
TGTGCCAGCAGTCCCAGGCCCCTCGAGCAGTACTTC
CASSPRPLEQYF
>TRBD2|TRBV18|-|15|TRBJ2-5
TGTGCCAGCTCACCACCGTCCAGCGGGGGAGAGACCCAGTACTTC
CASSPPSSGGETQYF
>-|TRBV11-3|-|15|TRBJ1-4
TGTGCCAGCAGCCCAAGAGGGGGGGTGAATGAAAAACTGTTTTTT
CASSPRGGVNEKLFF
>TRBD1|TRBV5-6|-|14|TRBJ1-2
TGTGCCAGCAGCCTAGGACAGGGGTCTTGGGGCTACACCTTC
CASSLGQGSWGYTF
>-|TRBV5-4|-|14|TRBJ2-4
TGTGCCAGCAGCGGAGCAGGGGACAAAAACATTCAGTACTTC
CASSGAGDKNIQYF
>TRBD1|TRBV19|-|16|TRBJ1-2
TGTGCCAGTAGTATCGAGGGGGCTTTACCAAACTATGGCTACACCTTC
CASSIEGALPNYGYTF
>TRBD2|TRBV19|-|18|TRBJ2-1
TGTGCCAGTAGTATAAGGCTAGCGGGAGCTGGGTCCTACAATGAGCAGTTCTTC
CASSIRLAGAGSYNEQFF
>TRBD1|TRBV11-1|-|15|TRBJ1-1
TGTGCCAGCAGCGATCGACAGGGATTGAACACTGAAGCTTTCTTT
CASSDRQGLNTEAFF
>-|TRBV2|-|17|TRBJ1-3
TGTGCCAGCAGTGAAGCGAGGGCCAAAGTCTCTGGAAACACCATATATTTT
CASSEARAKVSGNTIYF